This T cell receptor beta chain was obtained from a study of neurological immune-mediated disorders. The cDNA was generated through 5'RACE incorporating 10-nucleotide random UMIs. Using its own MiXCR run on the 5' RACE reads, TCRdb lists one record per CDR3 protein. The table lists 45,000 to 65,000 distinct CDR3 sequences, approximately 4% of them singletons. The CDR3 totals 15 residues. Germline CDR1 is SEHNR and CDR2 is FQNEAQ (reference sequence). V dropped 2 bases and J dropped 4 bases, with 14 bases sitting between them. Concerning this clonotype: No antigen is known for it. Given a much more abundant clone one base away, this may be a read error.

The unsorted libraries were made from 2 million PBMCs kept at -80 C. Study-wide results and limits: Phylogenetic grouping placed 18 of 34 multiple sclerosis patients' repertoires in one related-CDR3 cluster, a possible signature.

The sequenced material came from PBMCs. The rearrangement uses TRBV7-9 and TRBJ1-2, with D maybe TRBD1 (6 bases). The receptor was derived from a man aged 50 to 60 with multiple sclerosis. CDR3 sequence reads: CASSLSCDRPYGYTF. The CDR3 bases are TGTGCCAGCAGCTTATCGTGTGACAGGCCCTATGGCTACACCTTC.